A selection of T cell receptor beta chains follows, all from one sample in a study of blood T cell repertoires in COVID-19. TCRdb's table, derived via immunoSEQ multiplex PCR, lists solely in-frame clones and lacks some. The table includes under 50,000 clones, 80% to 85% detected once. The sequencing sample was made of peripheral blood. These receptors were obtained from a man between 70 and 80 years old with acute or convalescent COVID-19. CDR3s include the opening cysteine and the closing phenylalanine or tryptophan. Each record gives: D gene, clone size, V gene, J gene, CDR3 DNA, CDR3 protein. The D gene is left open where the match is weak. Clone size is stated in some rows and not others, as once, few, many or a class when expanded.

TRBD1,NA,TRBV28,TRBJ1-1,TGTGCCAGCAGCTTACCACAGGGGTGGACTGAAGCTTTCTTT,CASSLPQGWTEAFF
NA,once,TRBV6-5,TRBJ1-5,TGTGCCAGCTCCCGTGGAGACCATCAGCCCCAGCATTTT,CASSRGDHQPQHF
TRBD1,NA,TRBV6-4,TRBJ2-2,TGTGCCAGCAGCTCTGAGCCAGGGGGCACCGGGGAGCTGTTTTTT,CASSSEPGGTGELFF
NA,NA,TRBV5-1,TRBJ1-2,TGCGCCAGCAGCCTCGGAGGGCAGAACTATGGCTACACCTTC,CASSLGGQNYGYTF
TRBD1,few,TRBV9,TRBJ1-6,TGTGCCAGCAGCGGACAGGGGGCGCTTACCTCACCCCTCCACTTT,CASSGQGALTSPLHF
NA,NA,TRBV2,TRBJ2-1,TGTGCCAGCTGTCCCGAGAGGAGCTCCTACAATGAGCAGTTCTTC,CASCPERSSYNEQFF
NA,NA,TRBV3-1/TRBV3-2,TRBJ1-2,TGTGCCAGCAGCCAAGAAAGGAAGGACAACGTTTTC,CASSQERKDNVF
TRBD2,NA,TRBV29-1,TRBJ2-3,TGCAGCGTTCGGCGGGAGTTTGGCACAGATACGCAGTATTTT,CSVRREFGTDTQYF
TRBD1,NA,TRBV18,TRBJ1-1,TGTGCCAGCTCACCGGACAGGGGGGGGACTGAAGCTTTCTTT,CASSPDRGGTEAFF
NA,NA,TRBV3-1/TRBV3-2,TRBJ2-1,TGTGCCAGCAGCCAAGGGACTGGGGGGAGCTCCTACAATGAGCAGTTCTTC,CASSQGTGGSSYNEQFF
NA,NA,TRBV5-1,TRBJ1-5,TGCGCCAGCAGCTTGGGGCCTAGCAATCAGCCCCAGCATTTT,CASSLGPSNQPQHF
NA,NA,TRBV28,TRBJ1-5,TGTGCCAGCAGGGCTACGACAGGTGGGGGCAATCAGCCCCAGCATTTT,CASRATTGGGNQPQHF
NA,NA,TRBV5-5,TRBJ1-3,TGTGCCAGCAACGTGGGAACAGGGTCAGCAGGAAACACCATATATTTT,CASNVGTGSAGNTIYF
NA,once,TRBV18,TRBJ2-2,TGTGCCAGCTCAGTGACCGCGGCGAACACCGGGGAGCTGTTTTTT,CASSVTAANTGELFF
TRBD1,few,TRBV7-2,TRBJ2-5,TGTGCCAGCAGCTTACTCGGACAGGTTCAAGAGACCCAGTACTTC,CASSLLGQVQETQYF
TRBD2,NA,TRBV14,TRBJ2-3,TGTGCCAGTACCGGGACTAGCGGGGCTACGCAGTATTTT,CASTGTSGATQYF
NA,NA,TRBV30,TRBJ1-3,TGTGCTTGGAGTCCAGCGGGGGAAGATGGAAACACCATATATTTT,CAWSPAGEDGNTIYF
TRBD1,NA,TRBV18,TRBJ2-7,TGTGCCAGCTCACCAGGGACAGGTGTTTTGGGGGAGCAGTACTTC,CASSPGTGVLGEQYF
TRBD1,NA,TRBV19,TRBJ1-1,TGTGCCAGTAGCTCCCCCCCCGGGACAGGGGCCCTCACTGAAGCTTTCTTT,CASSSPPGTGALTEAFF
TRBD2,NA,TRBV7-9,TRBJ2-2,TGTGCCAGCAGCCGGACTAGCGGGGCCGTGAACACCGGGGAGCTGTTTTTT,CASSRTSGAVNTGELFF